This T cell receptor beta chain was documented in a study of cytomegalovirus exposure and HLA in healthy donors. Trimming cost V 1 base and J 1 base, with 10 bases left between them. Germline V gives CDR1 SGHTA, CDR2 FQGNSA. The CDR3 is 15 amino acids. Findings of the study overall: For most TCR sequences rarity was the rule, although some public TCRs occurred in many donors. More clonal expansion characterized HLA-associated TCR beta chains than equally common others in a later analysis. A list of around 150 TCR beta chains associated with cytomegalovirus was given.

Primers: 60 Vbeta forward and 13 Jbeta reverse. Sequenced by immunoSEQ multiplex PCR; TCRdb stores in-frame clones only, minus some. The table shows roughly 100,000 clones, with roughly 15% occurring only once. This clone appeared a few times. Its antigen is undetermined. The sequenced sample consisted of PBMCs. This chain connects TRBV7-2 to TRBJ1-1, with unresolved D. The source of this sequence is a female donor in good health and CMV-seronegative. CDR3 residues: CASSLVDKANTEAFF. The CDR3 DNA is TGTGCCAGCAGCTTAGTAGACAAAGCGAACACTGAAGCTTTCTTT.